What follows are 17 T cell receptor beta chains derived from one specimen sequenced in a study of shared clonotypes between healthy human individuals. Data came from immunoSEQ multiplex PCR; TCRdb stores just in-frame clones and leaves some out. The sample holds roughly 490,000 clones, roughly four fifths seen once. The specimen was PBMCs. Every receptor here comes from a woman aged 40 to 55 in good health. Some clones in this sample may be carry-over from other donors' samples.

This clone was seen a few times. The J gene is TRBJ2-2, the V gene TRBV7-8, with unresolved D. Per the germline V gene, CDR1 is SGHVS and CDR2 is FQNEAQ. The CDR3 runs to 12 residues. V was clipped by 6 bases and J by 8 bases, with 10 bases between them. The CDR3 protein is CASSHVVGELFF. CDR3 coding DNA: TGTGCCAGCAGTCATGTGGTAGGGGAGCTGTTTTTT.

The chain uses TRBV28 and TRBJ1-4; a possible D gene is TRBD1 (6 bases). The germline CDR1 and CDR2 sequences are MDHEN and SYDVKM. The CDR3 is 21 residues long. Trimming took 2 bases from V and 0 from J, leaving 25 bases between them. The CDR3 DNA reads TGTGCCAGCAGTTTAAGCAGGGGCGGAAAGGGATGGGCCGCAACTAATGAAAAACTGTTTTTT. Protein product: CASSLSRGGKGWAATNEKLFF.

The chain has TRBV27 and TRBJ1-2; D remains ambiguous. The V gene lost 3 bases and the J gene lost 6 bases, with 8 bases spanning the gap. The CDR3 contains 12 residues. Germline V lookup: CDR1 MNHEY, CDR2 SMNVEV (reference sequence). The CDR3 DNA follows: TGTGCCAGCAGTTTCCGGACTCATGGCTACACCTTC. This translates into CASSFRTHGYTF.

This chain uses TRBV11-3 with TRBJ2-3, with 12 bases that match TRBD2. The germline gives CDR1 SGHNT, CDR2 YENEEA. The J segment lost 11 bases and the V segment lost 5 bases, leaving 14 bases of the junction unmatched. There are 16 residues in the CDR3. CDR3 sequence: CASSRTSGVPADGQYF. DNA of the CDR3: TGTGCCAGCAGCAGGACTAGCGGGGTCCCGGCGGATGGGCAGTATTTT.

This chain links TRBV19 with TRBJ2-7; TRBD1 or TRBD2 may be the D gene (5 bases each). There are 16 residues in the CDR3. Germline-derived CDR1 and CDR2 are LNHDA and SQIVND (reference sequence). Trimming took off 3 bases at V and 5 bases at J, with 20 bases between the two ends. The CDR3 region is CASSILPGQGVDEQYF. The CDR3, as DNA: TGTGCCAGTAGTATCCTTCCGGGTCAGGGAGTCGACGAGCAGTACTTC.

This chain joins TRBV28 and TRBJ1-5, with 7 bases fitting TRBD1. Trimming at V came to 1 base and at J to 0 bases, leaving 9 bases not matched to a gene. In germline, CDR1 is MDHEN, CDR2 SYDVKM. The CDR3 sequence is 18 residues long. CDR3 residues: CASSLFRGGLYSNQPQHF. In DNA, the CDR3 is TGTGCCAGCAGTTTATTCAGGGGGGGCCTTTATAGCAATCAGCCCCAGCATTTT. The full variable domain, with the rest looked up from reference TRBV28 and TRBJ1-5, is DVKVTQSSRYLVKRTGEKVFLECVQDMDHENMFWYRQDPGLGLRLIYFSYDVKMKEKGDIPEGYSVSREKKERFSLILESASTNQTSMYLCASSLFRGGLYSNQPQHFGDGTRLSIL.

The CDR3 here is CASSLFRTGTDTQYF. CDR3 sequence (DNA): TGTGCCAGCAGTTTATTCAGGACAGGCACAGATACGCAGTATTTT. This chain uses TRBV27 with TRBJ2-3; weak D call: TRBD1 (6 bases). The CDR3 sequence is 15 residues long. The ends were cut back, 1 base at V and 1 base at J, with 9 bases in the middle. CDR1 is MNHEY, CDR2 SMNVEV, per germline (reference sequence).

The chain is built from TRBV19 and TRBJ2-1; 7 bases are shared with TRBD2. V gave up 3 bases and J gave up 7 bases; unmatched junction bases: 9. Germline V gives CDR1 LNHDA, CDR2 SQIVND (reference sequence). The CDR3 runs to 15 residues. As DNA, the CDR3 is TGTGCCAGTAGTATCATGGCGGGAGTTGGTAATGAGCAGTTCTTC. Translation gives CASSIMAGVGNEQFF.

This clone showed up just a few times. The rearrangement joins TRBV6-5 to TRBJ2-2; D is unresolved. Germline values: CDR1 MNHEY, CDR2 SVGAGI. The CDR3 totals 16 residues. The germline V and J ends were trimmed by 0 bases and 1 base, with 9 bases remaining between them. CDR3 sequence reads: CASSYSPSGNTGELFF. The CDR3 nucleotides are TGTGCCAGCAGTTACTCCCCATCCGGGAACACCGGGGAGCTGTTTTTT.

For this clone: This may arise from a read error, as a much more abundant clone is one base away. The chain has TRBV7-3 and TRBJ2-7; 11 bases are shared with TRBD2. V shed 4 bases, J shed 2 bases, and the junction held 13 bases outside the gene matches. Looked up from germline, CDR1 is SGHTA and CDR2 is FQGTGA. This CDR3 is built from 18 residues. The CDR3 is CASSSTSSGRSSPYEQYF. In DNA form, the CDR3 reads TGTGCCAGCAGCTCAACCTCTAGCGGGAGGAGTAGCCCCTACGAGCAGTACTTC.

The chain carries TRBV5-1 and TRBJ2-2; D possibly uses TRBD1 or TRBD2 (5 bases each). CDR3 length: 15 amino acids. The germline gives CDR1 SGHRS, CDR2 YFSETQ. The V end lost 4 bases, the J end lost 1 base, and 11 bases lay between the germline ends. The CDR3 bases are TGCGCCAGCAGCCTCCGGGACGTGAACACCGGGGAGCTGTTTTTT. It specifies CASSLRDVNTGELFF. Complete variable domain (other parts from reference TRBV5-1 and TRBJ2-2): KAGVTQTPRYLIKTRGQQVTLSCSPISGHRSVSWYQQTPGQGLQFLFEYFSETQRNKGNFPGRFSGRQFSNSRSEMNVSTLELGDSALYLCASSLRDVNTGELFFGEGSRLTVL.

As to this clone: The same CDR3 can be traced to other DNA sequences in this sample. The J gene is TRBJ1-4, the V gene TRBV2; a weak D match, TRBD1 (5 bases). Looked up from germline, CDR1 is SNHLY and CDR2 is FYNNEI. V lost 9 bases to trimming and J lost 5 bases, with 13 bases between them. The CDR3 sequence is 13 residues long. The CDR3 DNA sequence: TGTGCCAGTACCGGGACGGGGAATGAAAAACTGTTTTTT. It translates to CASTGTGNEKLFF.

The rearrangement uses TRBV5-6 and TRBJ2-2, with D possibly being TRBD1 (6 bases). Trimming took off 4 bases at V and 2 bases at J, with 12 bases between the two ends. Germline CDR1 reads SGHDT; CDR2 reads YYEEEE. This CDR3 region has 15 residues. Here the CDR3 DNA reads TGTGCCAGCAGCCCCGGACAGCTAAACACCGGGGAGCTGTTTTTT. Protein: CASSPGQLNTGELFF. The full variable domain, in which reference TRBV5-6 and TRBJ2-2 provide the parts outside the CDR3, is DAGVTQSPTHLIKTRGQQVTLRCSPKSGHDTVSWYQQALGQGPQFIFQYYEEEERQRGNFPDRFSGHQFPNYSSELNVNALLLGDSALYLCASSPGQLNTGELFFGEGSRLTVL.

The chain joins TRBV29-1 to TRBJ1-4; 9 nucleotides align to TRBD1. The V and J ends lost 5 bases and 7 bases, in that order; junction bases with no gene match: 8. Per germline, CDR1 SQVTM and CDR2 ANQGSEA. This CDR3 contains 14 residues. The CDR3 nucleotides read TGCAGCGTTCGACGGACAGGGGCGGCTGAAAAACTGTTTTTT. It translates to CSVRRTGAAEKLFF.

This clone appeared many times. The rearrangement links TRBV6-1 to TRBJ2-1; the D call may be TRBD1 or TRBD2 (5 bases each). CDR1 is MNHNS and CDR2 is SASEGT in the germline V gene. This CDR3 is built from 15 residues. V gave up 0 bases and J gave up 10 bases, with 16 bases separating them. CDR3 nucleotide sequence: TGTGCCAGCAGTGAAGCGCTTTTTGGGGGATGGGAGCAGTTCTTC. This encodes CASSEALFGGWEQFF.

The chain links TRBV5-4 to TRBJ2-3; TRBD2 might be the D (5 bases). The V end was cut by 0 bases, the J end by 8 bases, with 22 bases between. Germline CDR1 is SGHNT and CDR2 is YYREEE (reference sequence). The CDR3 spans 17 residues. CDR3 residues: CASSLDSGIAGLLTQYF. CDR3 DNA sequence: TGTGCCAGCAGCTTGGATTCGGGGATAGCCGGGTTACTTACGCAGTATTTT.

The V gene is TRBV6-4, the J gene TRBJ2-7, with 10 bases matching TRBD2. Germline V CDR1 and CDR2: MRHNA, SNTAGT. This CDR3 region has 16 residues. The trim removed 4 bases at V and 4 bases at J, leaving 10 bases unmatched. The CDR3 reads CASSARLAGNPYEQYF. In DNA form, the CDR3 reads TGTGCCAGCAGTGCCCGACTAGCGGGCAACCCATACGAGCAGTACTTC.